Included here is one TCR beta chain sequence, with context. The antigen remains unidentified. The data stem from a study of T cell responses to AZD1222 COVID-19 vaccine. Study-wide findings and caveats: Compared with day 0, the breadth and depth of the Spike-specific TCR repertoire rose significantly after two doses of AZD1222.

Second doses at about 4 or about 12 weeks were pooled. Germline values: CDR1 SNHLY, CDR2 FYNNEI. V lost 2 bases, J lost 11 bases, and 7 bases stayed unmatched. The CDR3 is 13 residues long. Here immunoSEQ multiplex PCR was the method, and the copy in TCRdb shows in-frame clones only, minus some. The repertoire consists of roughly 60,000 clones, with over 65% occurring once and the leading ten covering less than 4.5%. The chain has TRBV2 and TRBJ1-2, with 8 nucleotides matching TRBD1. The source was peripheral blood, collected 28 days after the second AZD1222 dose. This receptor was identified in an adult who received the AZD1222 COVID-19 vaccine. The CDR3 reads CASSETRDRQYTF. The DNA for the CDR3 is TGTGCCAGCAGTGAAACCCGGGACAGGCAGTACACCTTC.